These T cell receptor beta chains were read from a single sample in a study of blood T cell repertoires in COVID-19. Only in-frame clones appear in the TCRdb table, and some are missing; sequencing was by immunoSEQ multiplex PCR. Of about 62,000 clones in the sample, around 87% were seen once. The specimen sequenced was peripheral blood. The receptors were gathered from a man between 70 and 80 years old with acute or convalescent COVID-19. Each CDR3 is given with its conserved first and last residue. The D gene is left open where the match is weak. Clone size appears in some rows only: once, few, many, or a class for an expanded clone.

TRBV5-1	NA	TRBJ2-3	NA	TGCGCCAGCAGCTTAAGGGGTTCAGATACGCAGTATTTT	CASSLRGSDTQYF
TRBV10-2	NA	TRBJ2-1	TRBD2	TGCGCCAGCAGGGTGGGCGGGGGGTCGAATGAGCAGTTCTTC	CASRVGGGSNEQFF
TRBV29-1	NA	TRBJ1-1	NA	TGCAGCGTTTCTGTTATGAACACTGAAGCTTTCTTT	CSVSVMNTEAFF
TRBV6-5	NA	TRBJ2-7	NA	TGTGCCAGCAGTCCCGACGACTGGACAGTGAGAGAGCAGTACTTC	CASSPDDWTVREQYF
TRBV2	NA	TRBJ2-7	TRBD2	TGTGCCAGCAGAATTCCTAGCGGTATAGCCTACGAGCAGTACTTC	CASRIPSGIAYEQYF
TRBV3-1/TRBV3-2	NA	TRBJ1-2	NA	TGTGCCAGCAGCCCTACCGCCCAGGAATCCTCTAACTATGGCTACACCTTC	CASSPTAQESSNYGYTF
TRBV7-2	NA	TRBJ1-5	NA	TGTGCCAGCAGCTTAGTGGGCAGCAATCAGCCCCAGCATTTT	CASSLVGSNQPQHF
TRBV10-1	NA	TRBJ1-1	NA	TGCGCCAGCAGTGAGTCGGCAGGGGTCCACACTGAAGCTTTCTTT	CASSESAGVHTEAFF
TRBV27	NA	TRBJ1-1	NA	TGTGCCAGCAGGAGGGCAGGCGGGAGCACTGAAGCTTTCTTT	CASRRAGGSTEAFF
TRBV4-2	NA	TRBJ2-1	TRBD2	TGTGCCAGCAGCCAAACAGCGGGGGGGCCTTACAATGAGCAGTTCTTC	CASSQTAGGPYNEQFF
TRBV5-5	NA	TRBJ2-3	NA	TGTGCCAGCAGCTTGAACCCGGACAGAGGGGATACGCAGTATTTT	CASSLNPDRGDTQYF
TRBV29-1	NA	TRBJ2-5	NA	TGCAGCGTTTCTAGAATGGACAAGTGGAACCAAGAGACCCAGTACTTC	CSVSRMDKWNQETQYF
TRBV10-3	few	TRBJ1-4	TRBD1	TGTGCCATCAGTGAGTCAGGACAGGGGTATGAAAAACTGTTTTTT	CAISESGQGYEKLFF
TRBV13	NA	TRBJ1-4	TRBD1	TGTGCCAGCAGCTTGGGGACAGGGGGTAAAGGAAAACTGTTTTTT	CASSLGTGGKGKLFF
TRBV7-3	NA	TRBJ1-1	NA	TGTGCCAGCAGCCCAGGGTCGAACACTGAAGCTTTCTTT	CASSPGSNTEAFF
TRBV12-3/TRBV12-4	NA	TRBJ2-7	TRBD1	TGTGCCAGCAGTCCGGGACAGTACGAGCAGTACTTC	CASSPGQYEQYF
TRBV11-2	once	TRBJ2-7	NA	TGTGCCAGCAGCTTAGATCTTAAGCTATTCTACGAGCAGTACTTC	CASSLDLKLFYEQYF
TRBV5-4	NA	TRBJ2-5	TRBD2	TGTGCCAGCAGCTCCCGGACTAGCGAGACCCAGTACTTC	CASSSRTSETQYF
TRBV2	NA	TRBJ2-1	TRBD1	TGTGCCAGCAGCGCGGGACAGGGGGTCAATGAGCAGTTCTTC	CASSAGQGVNEQFF
TRBV6-5	few	TRBJ1-1	NA	TGTGCCAGCACCACCTCTGGGCAGATGAACACTGAAGCTTTCTTT	CASTTSGQMNTEAFF
TRBV28	NA	TRBJ2-3	NA	TGTGCCAGCAGTTTCCCTCAATCAGGGCCAGATACGCAGTATTTT	CASSFPQSGPDTQYF
TRBV4-1	once	TRBJ2-4	NA	TGCGCCAGCAGCCAAGACTTGGCAGTACCAAACATTCAGTACTTC	CASSQDLAVPNIQYF
TRBV14	NA	TRBJ2-5	TRBD2	TGTGCCAGCAGCCAAGCACAGACTAGCGTGGCCCAGTACTTC	CASSQAQTSVAQYF
TRBV5-1	NA	TRBJ1-6	NA	TGCGCCAGCAGCTTGGATGCAGGGGTCCCCCACTTT	CASSLDAGVPHF
TRBV19	once	TRBJ1-2	NA	TGTGCCAGTAGTGTATCACCAACAGGGTTGTTTGGCTACACCTTC	CASSVSPTGLFGYTF
TRBV11-2	few	TRBJ1-3	NA	TGTGCCAGCAGCTCCCCTGCCGGGAGAAACACCATATATTTT	CASSSPAGRNTIYF
TRBV5-4	NA	TRBJ2-3	TRBD2	TGTGCCAGCAGTCGGAGCGGGGGGCCCACAGATACGCAGTATTTT	CASSRSGGPTDTQYF
TRBV5-1	NA	TRBJ1-1	NA	TGCGCCAGCAGCTTGGAAGACACGAACACTGAAGCTTTCTTT	CASSLEDTNTEAFF
TRBV27	NA	TRBJ1-1	NA	TGTGCCAGCAGTTCCCTGACAGCGAACACTGAAGCTTTCTTT	CASSSLTANTEAFF
TRBV5-6	NA	TRBJ1-1	TRBD1	TGTGCCAGCAGCCCGGACAGGGTTAGTGCTTTCTTT	CASSPDRVSAFF
TRBV28	NA	TRBJ2-7	NA	TGTGCCAGCACCCCGACGGGCGGGAACTTCGAGCAGTACTTC	CASTPTGGNFEQYF
TRBV6-4	NA	TRBJ2-3	NA	TGTGCCAGCAGTGACTCGGGGAGAGTCACAGATACGCAGTATTTT	CASSDSGRVTDTQYF
TRBV21-1	NA	TRBJ2-7	NA	TGTGCCAGCGTCTCGGGAGGACTCCTAACCTACGAGCAGTACTTC	CASVSGGLLTYEQYF
TRBV6-2/TRBV6-3	once	TRBJ1-2	NA	TGTGCCAGCAGCGACAGCCCGTATGGCTACACCTTC	CASSDSPYGYTF
TRBV23-1	NA	TRBJ2-5	TRBD1	TGCGCCAGCAGCCTACAGGGGTCTCAAGAGACCCAGTACTTC	CASSLQGSQETQYF
TRBV5-1	NA	TRBJ2-2	TRBD1	TGCGCCAGCAGCTCTGGACAGGGGGCTTCAGGGGAGCTGTTTTTT	CASSSGQGASGELFF
TRBV6-5	NA	TRBJ1-2	NA	TGTGCCAGCAGTTCATGGGAGGGCTACACCTTC	CASSSWEGYTF
TRBV28	NA	TRBJ2-5	NA	TGTGCCAGCTCCCAAGGGGGGGCCCGGGAGACCCAGTACTTC	CASSQGGARETQYF
TRBV12-3/TRBV12-4	NA	TRBJ1-2	NA	TGTGCCAGCAGTCCCGGCGCCCTAGGTGGCTACACCTTC	CASSPGALGGYTF
TRBV28	NA	TRBJ2-2	NA	TGTGCCAGCAGTTCCGGACAGCGCACCGGGGAGCTGTTTTTT	CASSSGQRTGELFF
TRBV5-1	NA	TRBJ2-3	TRBD1	TGCGCCAGCAGCTGGGGACAGGGTTACACAGATACGCAGTATTTT	CASSWGQGYTDTQYF
TRBV19	NA	TRBJ2-5	TRBD2	TGTGCCAGTAGTTCCCTAGCGGGTGGGAAAGAGACCCAGTACTTC	CASSSLAGGKETQYF
TRBV4-2	NA	TRBJ2-5	NA	TGTGCCAGCAGCCAAGGACAGGACCGTTGGGAGACCCAGTACTTC	CASSQGQDRWETQYF
TRBV19	NA	TRBJ2-6	NA	TGTGCCAGTAGGGACAGCTCTGGGGCCAACGTCCTGACTTTC	CASRDSSGANVLTF
TRBV11-2	NA	TRBJ2-1	TRBD1	TGTGCCAGCAGCTTAAATCTTGCAGGGGGCGGTTTACATGAGCAGTTCTTC	CASSLNLAGGGLHEQFF
TRBV27	NA	TRBJ2-4	TRBD2	TGTGCCAGCAGTCACGGGACTAGCGGGGGGGCCGTGGGCATTCAGTACTTC	CASSHGTSGGAVGIQYF